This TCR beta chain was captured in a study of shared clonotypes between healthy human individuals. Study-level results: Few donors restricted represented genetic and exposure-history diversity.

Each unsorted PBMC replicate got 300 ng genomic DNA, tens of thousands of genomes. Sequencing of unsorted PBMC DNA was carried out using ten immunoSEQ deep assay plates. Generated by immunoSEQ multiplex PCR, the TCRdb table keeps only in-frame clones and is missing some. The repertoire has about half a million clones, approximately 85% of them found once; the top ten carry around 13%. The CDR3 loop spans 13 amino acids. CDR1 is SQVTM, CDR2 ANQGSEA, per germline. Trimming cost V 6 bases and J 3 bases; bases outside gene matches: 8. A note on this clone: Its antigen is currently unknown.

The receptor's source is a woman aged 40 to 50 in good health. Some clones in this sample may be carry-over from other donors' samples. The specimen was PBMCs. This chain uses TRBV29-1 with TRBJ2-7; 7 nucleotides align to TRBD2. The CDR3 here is CSVLGEGRYEQYF. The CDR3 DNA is TGCAGCGTCCTAGGGGAGGGCCGCTACGAGCAGTACTTC.